What follows are 12 T cell receptor beta chains derived from one specimen sequenced in a study of T cells in Graves' hyperthyroidism and ophthalmopathy. Amplified TCR beta CDR3 regions derived from RNA transcripts. First-round RT-PCR of the TCR CDR3 relied on the HTBI primer set. Each CDR3 protein gets one entry after TCRdb re-called the multiplex PCR reads with MiXCR. The table lists 600,000 to 800,000 distinct CDR3 sequences, around a third of them singletons. Material for sequencing was blood. Receptor source: a woman aged 40 to 50 with Graves' hyperthyroidism.

V gene TRBV19 combines with J gene TRBJ2-2; the match to TRBD2 covers 7 bases. This CDR3 has 16 residues. V was pared by 1 base and J by 0 bases, with 2 bases of the junction left unmatched. The V gene's germline CDR1 is LNHDA and CDR2 SQIVND (reference sequence). CDR3 nucleotides: TGTGCCAGTAGTATAGTCGGGGGGTCGAACACCGGGGAGCTGTTTTTT. This gives the protein CASSIVGGSNTGELFF. Looking up the rest from reference TRBV19 and TRBJ2-2 gives the full variable domain: DGGITQSPKYLFRKEGQNVTLSCEQNLNHDAMYWYRQDPGQGLRLIYYSQIVNDFQKGDIAEGYSVSREKKESFPLTVTSAQKNPTAFYLCASSIVGGSNTGELFFGEGSRLTVL.

The table lists this clonotype with a count of one. The CDR3 sequence is CASSEETGTAGANVLTF. CDR3 coding DNA: TGTGCCAGCAGTGAAGAAACAGGGACAGCTGGGGCCAACGTCCTGACTTTC. This sequence joins TRBV6-6 and TRBJ2-6; 7 nucleotides agree with TRBD1. From germline, CDR1 is MNHNY and CDR2 SVGAGI (reference sequence). V lost 5 bases, J lost 2 bases, and 9 bases stayed unmatched. CDR3 length: 17 residues.

This clonotype has more than one count but fewer than ten. The chain is built from TRBV20-1 and TRBJ1-1; maybe TRBD1 (5 bases). Germline-derived CDR1 and CDR2 are DFQATT and SNEGSKA (reference sequence). The CDR3 extends over 14 amino acids. The V and J ends lost 4 bases and 7 bases respectively, with 19 bases between them. The CDR3 reads CSAISTQGFIEAFF. The CDR3 nucleotides are TGCAGTGCTATATCGACCCAGGGTTTTATTGAAGCTTTCTTT.

The J gene is TRBJ1-4, the V gene TRBV7-2; a weak D match, TRBD1 (6 bases). V was cut by 5 bases and J by 8 bases, with 24 bases left in between. CDR1 is SGHTA, CDR2 FQGNSA, per germline. The CDR3 runs 17 residues. CDR3 in amino acids: CASSLGRGDLPGEKLFF. As DNA, the CDR3 is TGTGCCAGCAGCCTTGGCAGGGGCGACCTTCCCGGGGAAAAACTGTTTTTT.

DNA for the CDR3: TGTGCCAGCAGTTTAAAGCGCCCGGGCGGCTATGGCTACACCTTC. It translates to CASSLKRPGGYGYTF. This chain connects TRBV12-3 or TRBV12-4 to TRBJ1-2; D gene unclear. The germline V and J ends were trimmed by 2 bases and 4 bases, with 14 bases remaining between them. The CDR3 is made up of 15 amino acids.

Only a few counts were recorded for this clonotype. The V call is TRBV5-6, the J call TRBJ1-6; TRBD1 agrees at 8 bases. CDR1 is SGHDT, CDR2 YYEEEE, per germline. This CDR3 region has 15 residues. The trim removed 1 base at V and 10 bases at J, leaving 7 bases unmatched. This CDR3 is CASSLLTGAQSPLHF. DNA of the CDR3: TGTGCCAGCAGCTTGTTGACAGGGGCTCAGTCACCCCTCCACTTT.

The chain joins TRBV4-2 to TRBJ2-7; 7 nucleotides agree with TRBD2. The CDR3 runs to 14 residues. Germline CDR1 and CDR2: LGHNA and YNFKEQ. V shed 0 bases and J 3 bases; nucleotides not matched to a gene: 2. The CDR3 bases are TGTGCCAGCAGCCAAGACACGGGGGGCTACGAGCAGTACTTC. Translated, it gives CASSQDTGGYEQYF.

On this clonotype: Just one base apart from a much larger clone, this may be a read error. The chain uses TRBV7-2 and TRBJ1-6; 8 bases fit TRBD1. CDR1 is SGHTA and CDR2 is FQGNSA in the germline V gene. Trimming removed 7 bases from V and 2 bases from J; junction bases left unmatched: 7. The CDR3 totals 16 residues. In nucleotides, the CDR3 is TGTGCCAGCAAGGACAGGGTGAACCCCTATAATTCACCCCTCCACTTT. Its protein product is CASKDRVNPYNSPLHF. Combining the CDR3 with reference TRBV7-2 and TRBJ1-6 gives the whole variable domain GAGVSQSPSNKVTEKGKDVELRCDPISGHTALYWYRQSLGQGLEFLIYFQGNSAPDKSGLPSDRFSAERTGGSVSTLTIQRTQQEDSAVYLCASKDRVNPYNSPLHFGNGTRLTVT.

With regard to this clonotype: The junction departs from the called germline gene at one end, perhaps through a read error. The chain couples TRBV7-8 to TRBJ1-2; a weak D match, TRBD1 (5 bases). The V gene's germline CDR1 is SGHVS and CDR2 FQNEAQ. The CDR3 runs 14 residues. The CDR3 is CASSQFGGTYGYTF. Here the CDR3 DNA reads TGCGCCAGCAGCCAATTTGGGGGGACCTATGGCTACACCTTC.

The chain uses TRBV7-2 and TRBJ2-5; 9 bases map to TRBD2. V shed 7 bases and J 3 bases; nucleotides not matched to a gene: 9. Looked up from germline, CDR1 is SGHTA and CDR2 is FQGNSA. The CDR3 consists of 15 residues. CDR3 DNA sequence: TGTGCCAGCACCCCCGGGCTAGCGGGGAAAGAGACCCAGTACTTC. Translated, it gives CASTPGLAGKETQYF.

The table lists this clonotype with a few counts. The gene calls are TRBV5-1 and TRBJ2-7; 10 bases fit TRBD1. Trimming removed 1 base from V and 4 bases from J; junction bases left unmatched: 2. CDR1 and CDR2 (germline): SGHRS, YFSETQ. The CDR3 covers 14 residues. CDR3 in DNA: TGCGCCAGCAGCTTGTGGGGACAGGGGTACGAGCAGTACTTC. Protein: CASSLWGQGYEQYF.

The chain uses TRBV2 and TRBJ2-2; D perhaps matches TRBD1 (6 bases). The CDR3 consists of 12 residues. Deletions cut 7 bases from V and 5 bases from J, with 8 bases between. The germline V gene encodes CDR1 SNHLY and CDR2 FYNNEI. CDR3 sequence (DNA): TGTGCCAGCAATACAGGGACCGGGGAGCTGTTTTTT. It is translated as CASNTGTGELFF.